These T cell receptor beta chains were read from a single sample in a study of cytomegalovirus exposure and HLA in healthy donors. The protocol was immunoSEQ multiplex PCR, while the TCRdb copy is restricted to in-frame clones and leaves out a portion. The top ten clones hold 4% to 6% of a sample with approximately 160,000 clones, under 85% of them seen once. Input material: PBMCs. These receptors originate from a young man in good health and CMV-seronegative. The CDR3 runs from the conserved cysteine through the conserved F or W. A D gene is named only where the DNA matches it firmly. Clone sizes are given selectively: once, few, many, or a class where the clone is expanded.

size: .
V: TRBV18
J: TRBJ2-3
D: .
DNA: TGTGCCAGCTCACCACTAGAAGATACGCAGTATTTT
CDR3: CASSPLEDTQYF

size: .
V: TRBV10-3
J: TRBJ2-7
D: .
DNA: TGTGCCATCAGTGAGTCTCGGATAGCGGAGAGCTCCTACGAGCAGTACTTC
CDR3: CAISESRIAESSYEQYF

size: .
V: TRBV30
J: TRBJ2-3
D: TRBD2
DNA: TGTGCCTGGAGTGTGACTAGCGGCACAGATACGCAGTATTTT
CDR3: CAWSVTSGTDTQYF

size: .
V: TRBV18
J: TRBJ1-5
D: .
DNA: TGTGCCAGCTCACCACATCGGGGAGATCCCCAGCATTTT
CDR3: CASSPHRGDPQHF

size: .
V: TRBV23-1
J: TRBJ1-1
D: .
DNA: TGCGCCGGTATCCGGGAAGAACGATTCGACACTGAAGCTTTCTTT
CDR3: CAGIREERFDTEAFF

size: .
V: TRBV7-6
J: TRBJ2-2
D: TRBD2
DNA: TGTGCCAGCGTTCACGGGGGGGGAAACACCGGGGAGCTGTTTTTT
CDR3: CASVHGGGNTGELFF

size: .
V: TRBV7-9
J: TRBJ2-1
D: TRBD2
DNA: TGTGCCAGCAGCCCGGGGGGGTCCTACAATGAGCAGTTCTTC
CDR3: CASSPGGSYNEQFF

size: .
V: TRBV7-7
J: TRBJ2-5
D: TRBD1
DNA: TGTGCTAGCAGCTTAAACAGGGGTCCCCTCCAGACCCAGTACTTC
CDR3: CASSLNRGPLQTQYF

size: .
V: TRBV19
J: TRBJ2-7
D: .
DNA: TGTGCCAGTAGTCCCGAGGGACATCGGAGCTCCTACGAGCAGTACTTC
CDR3: CASSPEGHRSSYEQYF

size: .
V: TRBV2
J: TRBJ1-1
D: TRBD1
DNA: TGTGCCAGCAGCCCCCGGACAGGGGCCGGGAACACTGAAGCTTTCTTT
CDR3: CASSPRTGAGNTEAFF

size: .
V: TRBV30
J: TRBJ1-1
D: .
DNA: TGTGCCTGGAGTGTACTCTGGGGGGCTGAAGCTTTCTTT
CDR3: CAWSVLWGAEAFF

size: once
V: TRBV2
J: TRBJ2-7
D: .
DNA: TGTGCCAGCAGTGACCGGGGAGGCTCCTACGAGCAGTACTTC
CDR3: CASSDRGGSYEQYF

size: .
V: TRBV29-1
J: TRBJ2-7
D: TRBD1
DNA: TGCAGCGTTGGGACAGGGGAATCCTACGAGCAGTACTTC
CDR3: CSVGTGESYEQYF

size: .
V: TRBV12-5
J: TRBJ1-1
D: TRBD1
DNA: TGTGCTAGGCGGGGGGAGGGGGCCTCAGGTACTGAAGCTTTCTTT
CDR3: CARRGEGASGTEAFF

size: .
V: TRBV29-1
J: TRBJ1-2
D: TRBD1
DNA: TGCAGTCATGACAGGGAAGACGGCTACACCTTC
CDR3: CSHDREDGYTF

size: .
V: TRBV5-4
J: TRBJ1-2
D: .
DNA: TGTGCCAGCAGCTTTAAAACGGGGTCTGGCTACACCTTC
CDR3: CASSFKTGSGYTF

size: .
V: TRBV11-3
J: TRBJ2-5
D: .
DNA: TGTGCCAGCAGCTTTTGGCTCGATCCGGAGACCCAGTACTTC
CDR3: CASSFWLDPETQYF

size: .
V: TRBV7-9
J: TRBJ2-1
D: TRBD2
DNA: TGTGCCAGCAGCTTAAGGGGGACTAGCGGGAGGGCCTTCTATGAGCAGTTCTTC
CDR3: CASSLRGTSGRAFYEQFF

size: .
V: TRBV5-6
J: TRBJ2-7
D: TRBD1
DNA: TGTGCCAGCAGCTCCGACAGGGCCTACGAGCAGTACTTC
CDR3: CASSSDRAYEQYF